This TCR beta chain is drawn from a study of T cell changes during pregnancy in multiple sclerosis. The repertoire was sequenced with immunoSEQ multiplex PCR; TCRdb's copy has only in-frame clones and lacks some. Found here are some 48,000 clones, 96% of them singletons; the top ten hold about 0.92%. CDR3 length: 13 amino acids. The germline CDR1 and CDR2 sequences are MDHEN and SYDVKM. The V segment lost 6 bases and the J segment 5 bases; nucleotides outside the gene matches: 6. This TCR was sampled from a female donor with multiple sclerosis, enrolled in a pregnancy study. This rearrangement joins TRBV28 to TRBJ1-2; 7 bases are shared with TRBD1. The sample in question was peripheral blood, obtained in the second trimester of pregnancy. CDR3 sequence: CASSPGTVYGYTF. The CDR3 DNA is TGTGCCAGCAGCCCTGGGACAGTTTATGGCTACACCTTC.